This passage covers 23 T cell receptor beta chains from one sample sequenced in a study of CD8 T cells in Susac syndrome (dated by TCRdb to between 2017 and 2020). Library method: the immunoSEQ multiplex PCR assay. RNA was extracted using the RNeasy kit, and about 0.5 to 1 microgram was reverse transcribed with random hexamers. TCRdb's own reprocessing of the public reads used fastp at Q25 and MiXCR and kept productive beta chains. Under each unique CDR3 protein, matching rows form one entry showing the most common genes and DNA. This sample comprises about 150,000 distinct CDR3 sequences, around 96% of them detected only once. Of the sample, over 0.2% is held by the ten largest clones. What was sequenced was CD8+ T cells from PBMCs. The receptors come from a human donor with multiple sclerosis.

V usage is TRBV29-1 and J usage is TRBJ2-7; TRBD2 matches 8 bases. The J segment lost 2 bases and the V segment lost 5 bases, leaving 5 bases of the junction unmatched. Per germline, CDR1 SQVTM and CDR2 ANQGSEA. CDR3 size: 13 residues. The CDR3 here is CSVLAGPAYEQYF. The CDR3 nucleotides read TGCAGCGTTTTAGCGGGGCCCGCCTACGAGCAGTACTTC.

This chain links TRBV7-8 with TRBJ2-5, with 7 bases aligning to TRBD2. CDR3 length: 14 residues. V shed 3 bases, J shed 5 bases, and the junction held 6 bases outside the gene matches. The germline V gene encodes CDR1 SGHVS and CDR2 FQNEAQ. CDR3 residues: CASSFWGGRETQYF. CDR3 nucleotide sequence: TGTGCCAGCAGCTTTTGGGGGGGTCGGGAGACCCAGTACTTC.

This clonotype is a singleton in its sample. The J gene is TRBJ1-1, the V gene TRBV7-9, with no clear D. Trimming removed 2 bases from V and 6 bases from J, with 1 base in between. Germline V lookup: CDR1 SEHNR, CDR2 FQNEAQ (reference sequence). CDR3 size: 10 residues. The CDR3 nucleotides are TGTGCCAGCAGCTTACCTGAAGCTTTCTTT. Protein product: CASSLPEAFF.

The rearrangement links TRBV20-1 to TRBJ2-1; TRBD2 agrees at 14 bases. Unmatched junction bases numbered 10, after V lost 5 bases and J lost 1 base. The CDR3 loop spans 18 amino acids. Germline assignment: CDR1 DFQATT and CDR2 SNEGSKA (reference sequence). The CDR3 sequence is CSAPARLAGGLSYNEQFF. CDR3 nucleotide sequence: TGCAGTGCTCCGGCCCGACTAGCGGGGGGGCTGTCCTACAATGAGCAGTTCTTC.

The rearrangement joins TRBV9 to TRBJ1-1; no clear D gene. Germline V gene sequence: CDR1 SGDLS, CDR2 YYNGEE. The ends were cut back, 3 bases at V and 0 bases at J, with 9 bases in the middle. This CDR3 contains 14 residues. CDR3 nucleotide sequence: TGTGCCAGCAGCGGCCCGCCTATGAACACTGAAGCTTTCTTT. Its translation is CASSGPPMNTEAFF.

The genes are TRBV7-9 and TRBJ2-1, with unresolved D. Trimming shortened V by 2 bases and J by 5 bases, and 13 bases separated the two germline ends. The germline CDR1 and CDR2 sequences are SEHNR and FQNEAQ (reference sequence). The CDR3 sequence is 15 residues long. The CDR3 here is CASSLSEQHNNEQFF. The CDR3 coding sequence is TGTGCCAGCAGCTTAAGTGAGCAACATAACAATGAGCAGTTCTTC.

V gene TRBV29-1 combines with J gene TRBJ1-2; TRBD1 agrees at 8 bases. Germline V lookup: CDR1 SQVTM, CDR2 ANQGSEA. The CDR3 covers 11 residues. V lost 7 bases and J lost 6; bases outside the gene matches: 4. The DNA for the CDR3 is TGCAGCGCCCCGACAGGGGATGGCTACACCTTC. Encoded protein: CSAPTGDGYTF.

The rearrangement uses TRBV20-1 and TRBJ1-1; D is unresolved. The ends were cut back, 6 bases at V and 5 bases at J, with 25 bases in the middle. CDR3 length: 16 residues. CDR1 and CDR2 (germline): DFQATT, SNEGSKA (reference sequence). CDR3 in DNA: TGCAGTGCCCGGCTAGAGGGCCCGGGGAAAGTTACTGAAGCTTTCTTT. As protein: CSARLEGPGKVTEAFF.

V usage is TRBV29-1 and J usage is TRBJ1-2; D is unresolved. Germline V gene sequence: CDR1 SQVTM, CDR2 ANQGSEA. V was cut by 2 bases and J by 3 bases, with 7 bases left in between. There are 12 residues in the CDR3. CDR3 sequence (DNA): TGCAGCGTTGAAAACAGAGACTATGGCTACACCTTC. It codes for CSVENRDYGYTF.

The J gene is TRBJ2-5, the V gene TRBV9; 7 nucleotides line up with TRBD1. Germline loops: CDR1 SGDLS, CDR2 YYNGEE. The ends lost 3 bases at V and 0 bases at J; junction bases unmatched: 5. The CDR3 consists of 15 residues. CDR3 in amino acids: CASSETGAHQETQYF. CDR3 DNA sequence: TGTGCCAGCAGCGAAACAGGGGCCCACCAAGAGACCCAGTACTTC.

The chain is built from TRBV13 and TRBJ1-2, with 9 bases that match TRBD1. This CDR3 comprises 13 residues. The germline V gene encodes CDR1 PRHDT and CDR2 FYEKMQ (reference sequence). The J segment lost 3 bases and the V segment lost 8 bases, leaving 4 bases of the junction unmatched. DNA of the CDR3: TGTGCCAGCCGACAGGGGGGCGACTATGGCTACACCTTC. It translates to CASRQGGDYGYTF.

The chain couples TRBV20-1 to TRBJ2-6, with D unclear. The V gene lost 3 bases and the J gene lost 3 bases, with 6 bases spanning the gap. The CDR3 consists of 13 residues. The germline CDR1 and CDR2 sequences are DFQATT and SNEGSKA (reference sequence). For the CDR3, the DNA is TGCAGTGCTAGGGGTCGTGGGGCCAACGTCCTGACTTTC. Translated, it gives CSARGRGANVLTF.

The table lists this clonotype with a count of one. The chain couples TRBV6-5 to TRBJ1-1; D is unresolved. The ends were cut back, 0 bases at V and 0 bases at J, with 8 bases in the middle. The CDR3 covers 15 residues. The germline CDR1 and CDR2 sequences are MNHEY and SVGAGI. CDR3 in amino acids: CASSYSGIMNTEAFF. The CDR3 nucleotides are TGTGCCAGCAGTTACTCGGGCATCATGAACACTGAAGCTTTCTTT.

This chain connects TRBV12-3 or TRBV12-4 to TRBJ2-7; 9 bases line up with TRBD1. CDR3 length: 15 residues. V trimming: 6 bases; J trimming: 3 bases; junction bases outside the gene matches: 9. CDR3 sequence (DNA): TGTGCCAGCAGCTGGACCGGGACAGGGTTCTACGAGCAGTACTTC. Translating it yields CASSWTGTGFYEQYF.

This chain connects TRBV20-1 to TRBJ1-2; TRBD1 matches 8 bases. Germline V gene lookup returns CDR1 DFQATT and CDR2 SNEGSKA (reference sequence). The CDR3 has 13 amino acids. Unmatched junction bases numbered 5, after V lost 0 bases and J lost 8 bases. The CDR3: CSARELTGDGYTF. As DNA, the CDR3 is TGCAGTGCTAGAGAATTGACAGGGGACGGCTACACCTTC.

J is TRBJ1-2 and V is TRBV15, with D uncertain. The CDR3 covers 14 residues. Trimming left V 7 bases short and J 6 bases short, with 18 bases between. The V gene's germline CDR1 is LNHNV and CDR2 YYDKDF (reference sequence). The CDR3 coding sequence is TGTGCCACCACTAGGTTAGGGTATTATGATGGCTACACCTTC. Translating it yields CATTRLGYYDGYTF.

This clonotype was seen just once. V gene TRBV29-1 combines with J gene TRBJ1-2; 8 bases fit TRBD1. The CDR3 totals 14 residues. The germline CDR1 and CDR2 sequences are SQVTM and ANQGSEA. V was pared by 7 bases and J by 1 base, with 8 bases of the junction left unmatched. This CDR3 is CSGIDRGFNYGYTF. CDR3 sequence (DNA): TGCAGCGGGATAGACAGGGGCTTTAACTATGGCTACACCTTC.

This clonotype was detected only a few times. The chain couples TRBV11-2 to TRBJ1-2; D gene unclear. With 1 base removed from V and 7 bases from J, the gap between germline ends came to 4 bases. The CDR3 covers 11 residues. Germline V lookup: CDR1 SGHAT, CDR2 FQNNGV. In nucleotides, the CDR3 is TGTGCCAGCAGCTTAGGGAGTGGCTACACCTTC. It is translated as CASSLGSGYTF.

The rearrangement uses TRBV2 and TRBJ1-1; no clear D gene. This CDR3 is 11 amino acids long. Germline CDR1 SNHLY, CDR2 FYNNEI. Trimming removed 7 bases at V and 4 bases at J, with 7 bases between. DNA for the CDR3: TGTGCCAGCATTCGGACCACTGAAGCTTTCTTT. Translation: CASIRTTEAFF. Supplemented by reference TRBV2 and TRBJ1-1, the full variable domain reads EPEVTQTPSHQVTQMGQEVILRCVPISNHLYFYWYRQILGQKVEFLVSFYNNEISEKSEIFDDQFSVERPDGSNFTLKIRSTKLEDSAMYFCASIRTTEAFFGQGTRLTVV.

The V and J genes are TRBV29-1 and TRBJ1-1; weak D call: TRBD1 (5 bases). The CDR3 has 13 residues. V was pared by 5 bases and J by 1 base, with 11 bases between. Germline values: CDR1 SQVTM, CDR2 ANQGSEA. The CDR3 loop is CSVKGGENTEAFF. The CDR3 coding sequence is TGCAGCGTTAAAGGAGGGGAGAACACTGAAGCTTTCTTT.

This rearrangement joins TRBV27 to TRBJ1-5; no firm D call. Germline-derived CDR1 and CDR2 are MNHEY and SMNVEV (reference sequence). The CDR3 spans 13 residues. Between the trimmed V and J ends, which lost 3 bases and 7 bases, there was a span of 10 bases. CDR3 region: CASSLGSQQPQHF. As DNA, the CDR3 is TGTGCCAGCAGTTTGGGCAGCCAACAGCCCCAGCATTTT.

This chain uses TRBV30 with TRBJ1-2; D possibly corresponds to TRBD1 (5 bases). Per germline, CDR1 GTSNPN and CDR2 SVGIG (reference sequence). V lost 6 bases, J lost 0 bases, and 14 bases lay in between. This CDR3 has 14 amino acids. As DNA, the CDR3 is TGTGCCTGCGATGAGGGGTCCCCTAACTATGGCTACACCTTC. This sequence encodes CACDEGSPNYGYTF.

This chain joins TRBV27 and TRBJ1-5, with 12 bases identical to TRBD1. Germline CDR1 and CDR2: MNHEY and SMNVEV (reference sequence). The CDR3 covers 15 residues. Germline trimming cut 7 bases from V and 6 bases from J; bases unmatched to any gene: 7. Here the CDR3 DNA reads TGTGCCAGCAACGCCGGGACAGGGGGCTTTCAGCCCCAGCATTTT. Protein: CASNAGTGGFQPQHF.